The sequence of this T cell receptor beta chain was determined in a study of cytomegalovirus exposure and HLA in healthy donors. About this clone itself: Its antigen is not identified.

Study-level results: A link between a missense DCLRE1C variant and TCR beta V- and J-gene trimming emerged from a later analysis. A later analysis showed TCR association rates differing by HLA locus, peaking at DRB1 and lowest at HLA-C. Reports state that TCR beta sequences accurately predicted most subjects' HLA-A and HLA-B alleles. Per published reports, the classifier diagnosed cytomegalovirus status with high specificity and sensitivity.

This CDR3 spans 13 amino acids. After removal of 5 bases from V and 5 bases from J, the junction contained 6 bases not matched to a gene. Germline V gene lookup returns CDR1 SGHVS and CDR2 FNYEAQ. PCR was performed using 60 Vbeta and 13 Jbeta primers. Sequencing used immunoSEQ multiplex PCR; TCRdb keeps in-frame clones, though not all of them. This sample contains approximately 120,000 clones. The chain has TRBV7-6 and TRBJ2-7, with 7 bases that match TRBD1. The TCR comes from a man aged 40-55 years in good health and CMV-seronegative. Sequenced: PBMCs. The CDR3 DNA reads as TGTGCCAGCAGCCCGAGACAGGGAAACGAGCAGTACTTC. It encodes CASSPRQGNEQYF.